This TCR beta chain was profiled in a study of blood T cell repertoires in COVID-19. As processed by the authors: Amplification of reference gene primers provided the estimated nucleated cell counts. The method was immunoSEQ multiplex PCR; TCRdb's version includes in-frame clones alone and lacks a portion of them. Clone size and V and J calls were adopted from that table, with D and trimming inferred from the DNA. The data hold hundreds of thousands of clones, with approximately 90% observed a single time. Per the germline V gene, CDR1 is KGHDR and CDR2 is SFDVKD. CDR3 length equals 17 residues. Trimming took off 4 bases at V and 4 bases at J, with 19 bases between the two ends.

V and J are TRBV24-1 and TRBJ2-1; TRBD2 might be the D (6 bases). This receptor was obtained from a woman aged 25-40 years with COVID-19, enrolled during active disease. The sequenced sample consisted of peripheral blood. CDR3 in amino acids: CATSDRTGGGGYNEQFF. CDR3 bases: TGTGCCACCAGTGACCGGACCGGGGGTGGGGGATACAATGAGCAGTTCTTC.